This is a list of T cell receptor beta chains from one sample in a study of T cell repertoires in cytomegalovirus infection. TCRdb analysed the reads with MiXCR anew, one entry per CDR3 protein. Found here are tens of thousands of distinct CDR3 sequences, around 20% of them singletons; the top ten hold roughly two thirds. Which antigens these TCRs recognize remains unknown. This specimen was CD8+ T cells from cultured PBMCs, taken from culture after CMV antigen stimulation. The origin of the receptors is a human donor in good health (CMV status not recorded). Some clones in this sample may be carry-over from other donors' samples. Both conserved end residues are part of each CDR3. The D gene is left open where the match is weak. The listing skips clone size in some rows; elsewhere it reads once, few, many or a size class.

abundance: NA
j_gene: TRBJ2-7
d_gene: NA
v_gene: TRBV5-5
CDR3aa: CASSLRDDTYEQYF
CDR3nt: TGTGCCAGCAGCTTACGGGACGACACCTACGAGCAGTACTTC

abundance: NA
j_gene: TRBJ1-1
d_gene: NA
v_gene: TRBV6-2/TRBV6-3
CDR3aa: CASISLSFTEAFF
CDR3nt: TGTGCCAGCATATCCCTATCGTTTACTGAAGCTTTCTTT

abundance: NA
j_gene: TRBJ2-3
d_gene: TRBD1
v_gene: TRBV28
CDR3aa: CASPRGDTQYF
CDR3nt: TGTGCCAGCCCCAGGGGGGATACGCAGTATTTT

abundance: NA
j_gene: TRBJ1-2
d_gene: NA
v_gene: TRBV7-9
CDR3aa: CASSLGVSGANYGYTF
CDR3nt: TGTGCCAGCAGCTTAGGCGTTTCAGGGGCAAACTATGGCTACACCTTC

abundance: few
j_gene: TRBJ2-6
d_gene: TRBD1
v_gene: TRBV7-9
CDR3aa: CASSSSILRTDREPSGANVLTF
CDR3nt: TGTGCCAGCAGCTCTTCGATCCTACGCACGGACAGGGAACCCTCTGGGGCCAACGTCCTGACTTTC

abundance: NA
j_gene: TRBJ2-7
d_gene: TRBD2
v_gene: TRBV11-1
CDR3aa: CASDLAEETCRCYEQYF
CDR3nt: TGTGCCAGCGATCTAGCGGAGGAAACCTGTCGCTGCTACGAGCAGTACTTC

abundance: NA
j_gene: TRBJ2-3
d_gene: TRBD2
v_gene: TRBV7-2
CDR3aa: CASSLRLGASGGADTQYF
CDR3nt: TGTGCCAGCAGCTTACGGCTCGGGGCTAGCGGGGGGGCAGATACGCAGTATTTT

abundance: NA
j_gene: TRBJ2-2
d_gene: NA
v_gene: TRBV7-9
CDR3aa: CASSLLGRTDGELFF
CDR3nt: TGTGCCAGCAGCTTATTGGGAAGAACGGACGGGGAGCTGTTTTTT

abundance: once
j_gene: TRBJ1-5
d_gene: NA
v_gene: TRBV27
CDR3aa: CASSPTDSYQPQHF
CDR3nt: TGTGCCAGCAGTCCTACGGACAGTTATCAGCCCCAGCATTTT

abundance: few
j_gene: TRBJ2-4
d_gene: TRBD2
v_gene: TRBV3-1
CDR3aa: CASSQEERGGRGAKNIQYF
CDR3nt: TGTGCCAGCAGCCAAGAGGAACGGGGGGGAAGAGGAGCCAAAAACATTCAGTACTTC

abundance: NA
j_gene: TRBJ2-1
d_gene: NA
v_gene: TRBV27
CDR3aa: CASSLSGNEQFF
CDR3nt: TGTGCCAGCAGTTTATCCGGCAATGAGCAGTTCTTC

abundance: NA
j_gene: TRBJ1-1
d_gene: NA
v_gene: TRBV27
CDR3aa: CASSRQDASTEAFF
CDR3nt: TGTGCCAGCAGTAGACAGGACGCCTCCACTGAAGCTTTCTTT